This T cell receptor (beta chain) was identified in a study of regulatory T cells in long-lasting Graves disease. Study results and caveats: Shared public clonotypes totalled some 2,500 in persistent patients, compared with around 930 in new patients. With persistent disease, TRBV28, TRBJ1-2 and TRBJ2-5 were the favored segments.

V dropped 3 bases and J dropped 5 bases, with 16 bases sitting between them. The CDR3 extends over 15 amino acids. Germline CDR1 is MDHEN and CDR2 is SYDVKM. This clonotype came up many times. Antigen unknown. Investigators prepared the TCR beta libraries by applying iRepertoire HTBI primers and Arm-PCR of CDR3 regions. TCRdb re-derived calls from the multiplex PCR reads in MiXCR, one entry per CDR3 protein. The data show around 250,000 distinct CDR3 sequences, 20% seen once. Regarding time point: newly diagnosed GD, antithyroid drugs for less than 3 months. From RNA extracted from PBMCs, the TCR library was made. Doctors identified Graves' disease using the American Thyroid Association guidelines. EDTA tubes received about 10 milliliters of collected peripheral blood.

The chain carries TRBV28 and TRBJ2-5, with D perhaps matching TRBD1 (6 bases). This receptor was taken from a female donor with Graves disease. The sequenced sample was peripheral blood mononuclear cells (PBMCs), obtained at new diagnosis, from a patient treated with antithyroid drugs. This CDR3 is CASSLRRTVDETQYF. CDR3 DNA: TGTGCCAGCAGTTTGCGCCGGACAGTTGATGAGACCCAGTACTTC.